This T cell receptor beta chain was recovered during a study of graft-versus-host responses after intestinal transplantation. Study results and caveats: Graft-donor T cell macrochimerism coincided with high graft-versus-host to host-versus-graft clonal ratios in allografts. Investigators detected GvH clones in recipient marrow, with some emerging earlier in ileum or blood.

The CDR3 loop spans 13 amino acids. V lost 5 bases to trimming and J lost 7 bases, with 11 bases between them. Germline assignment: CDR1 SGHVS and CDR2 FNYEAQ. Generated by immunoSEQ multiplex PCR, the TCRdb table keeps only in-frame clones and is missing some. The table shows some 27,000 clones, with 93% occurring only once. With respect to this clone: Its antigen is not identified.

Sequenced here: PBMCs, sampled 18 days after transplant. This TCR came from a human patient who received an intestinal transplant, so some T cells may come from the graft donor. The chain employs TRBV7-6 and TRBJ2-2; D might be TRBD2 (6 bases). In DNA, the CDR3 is TGTGCCAGCAGCGGCGGGGTCGGCGGGGAGCTGTTTTTT. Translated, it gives CASSGGVGGELFF.